This T cell receptor beta chain was sequenced during a study of blood T cells in healthy people across ages (dated by TCRdb to the mid-2010s). A note on the overall study: Template switching captured roughly one uniquely barcoded TCR beta cDNA molecule per two T cells in model experiments. Age-related changes in TCR beta repertoire diversity were measured in the study by deep sequencing normalized with unique cDNA molecular identifiers. The donors were split into four age groups: young (average about 15 years), middle-aged (more than 35), aged (approximately 60) and long-lived (under 90). To avoid experimental bias, donors of different ages were spread randomly across the sequencing lanes. Using the same blood draw, the study looked at two additional independent replicas of 1 million unique cDNA reads for two donors, one aged 18 to 30 and the other aged 80 or older. General study outcomes and caveats: Since profiling was done on bulk unsorted PBMCs, naive and antigen-experienced compartments could not be conclusively compared. Because donor CMV infection status was unknown, age-related changes in expanded clonotypes were potentially confounded. Observed TCR beta diversity per million T cells fell roughly linearly with age, and a significant reduction was already apparent by age around 40. The percentage of naive T cells measured by flow cytometry correlated strongly with observed TCR beta diversity. Total diversity estimates from one million sequenced T cells were considered lower bounds and underestimates. Compared with the aged group, more naive CD4+ T cells, fewer expanded clones and increased TCR diversity were shown by the long-lived group, suggesting age selection.

About this clonotype: Its cognate antigen has yet to be identified. Within one base of it there is no much larger clone, and no base qualities were kept.

The approximately 39 donors, aged about 6 to 100 years, were systemically healthy Caucasian individuals from Russia. Ten milliliters of peripheral blood were drawn from each donor into EDTA-treated Vacutainer tubes. Ficoll-Paque density-gradient centrifugation was used to isolate PBMCs, with at least 6 million per sample. Total RNA was extracted from PBMCs with Trizol reagent, with at least 6 micrograms obtained per sample. For every donor, an aliquot of PBMCs went through flow cytometry to measure the percentages of naive CD45RAhigh/CD27high T cells. The library was generated by 5' RACE. TCRdb shows the sequencer as Illumina HiSeq 2500. A second PCR of roughly 6 to 12 cycles was run with a J-beta primer mix and a sample-barcoded 5' primer. A unique molecular identifier was introduced onto each TCR beta cDNA molecule by a template-switch 5' adaptor carrying 12 random nucleotides. Each sample yielded at least 3 million CDR3-containing paired-end reads. The Mint cDNA synthesis kit, primed by a TRBC-specific oligonucleotide, was used to synthesize first-strand cDNA from all RNA. Following uracil-DNA glycosylase treatment, all cDNA underwent a first 18-cycle PCR with the universal primers M1SS and BC2_uni_R. Under the source paper's analysis protocol: Normalization of each sample was performed by random selection of 1 million high-quality reads, each carrying a distinct molecular identifier. Reads sharing molecular identifiers were discarded rather than binned into consensus sequences. CDR3 identification, clonotype clustering and error correction used MiTCR with a Q25 quality threshold and the strictest error-elimination algorithm. A nonparametric unseen species model with Euler transformation was used to estimate a lower bound on total TCR beta diversity. TCRdb ran its own pipeline on the public reads, namely fastp trimming at Q25 and MiXCR clone calling, and kept in-frame beta chains. Here each entry gathers all rows of one CDR3 protein and keeps the most common genes and DNA. TCRdb, rather than the study authors, made the V and J calls. The sample table shows just over 800,000 distinct CDR3 sequences, and 62% are seen once. The ten largest clones capture 25% to 35% of the sample.

Sequencing input: blood. The source is a man aged 25-45 years in good health.

The CDR3 in this case is CASSQSRKRHGYTF. The DNA sequence reads TGTGCCAGCAGCCAAAGTCGAAAGCGCCATGGCTACACCTTC. The sequence joins TRBV4-2 to TRBJ1-2; no confident D gene assignment can be made. The cysteine opens and the phenylalanine closes a CDR3 of 14 amino acids. Only the CDR3 part of the read is kept: 42 bases, read in frame from the first base. Trimming takes 2 bases from V and 6 bases from J, and the germline ends sit 13 bases apart. Via the germline V gene, CDR1 is LGHNA and CDR2 YNFKEQ.